The 15 T cell receptor beta chains in this list originate from one sample, sequenced in a study of OX40 agonist ivuxolimab in advanced cancers. The method was immunoSEQ multiplex PCR; TCRdb's version includes in-frame clones alone and lacks a portion of them. The sample includes approximately 31,000 clones, over 60% seen only once; the top ten take under 30%. This material consisted of CD4+ or CD8+ T cells sorted from blood, taken in a trial of the OX40 agonist ivuxolimab. These receptors were collected from an adult with an advanced solid tumor such as melanoma, head and neck, liver or kidney cancer.

The J gene is TRBJ1-5, the V gene TRBV2; D is unclear. Germline lookup yields CDR1 SNHLY and CDR2 FYNNEI. V was trimmed by 4 bases and J by 3 bases, leaving 10 bases between them. The CDR3 length is 14 residues. In DNA, the CDR3 is TGTGCCAGCAGTGCATCCAGAGTCAATCAGCCCCAGCATTTT. Its translation: CASSASRVNQPQHF.

This chain connects TRBV14 to TRBJ1-2, with D possibly TRBD1 on 6 matching bases. Trimming shortened V by 2 bases and J by 4 bases, and 17 bases separated the two germline ends. The CDR3 sequence is 16 residues long. Germline lookup yields CDR1 SGHDN and CDR2 FVKESK. The CDR3 sequence: CASSQRTGWGAYGYTF. The CDR3 nucleotides are TGTGCCAGCAGCCAAAGAACCGGGTGGGGGGCCTATGGCTACACCTTC.

The chain couples TRBV11-3 to TRBJ2-6, with 7 nucleotides matching TRBD1. This CDR3 is 18 amino acids long. Germline V lookup: CDR1 SGHNT, CDR2 YENEEA. V was pared by 3 bases and J by 4 bases, with 12 bases of the junction left unmatched. CDR3 sequence reads: CASSFLETGSIGANVLTF. As DNA, the CDR3 is TGTGCCAGCAGCTTCTTGGAGACAGGGAGTATAGGGGCCAACGTCCTGACTTTC.

V usage is TRBV30 and J usage is TRBJ1-6; TRBD1 agrees at 7 bases. This CDR3 has 15 residues. The V segment lost 2 bases and the J segment 6 bases; nucleotides outside the gene matches: 7. CDR1 and CDR2 (germline): GTSNPN, SVGIG (reference sequence). Here the CDR3 reads CAWSSSGGSNSPLHF. The CDR3 coding sequence is TGTGCCTGGAGTTCGTCAGGGGGAAGTAATTCACCCCTCCACTTT.

Only a few counts were recorded for this clone. The chain recombines TRBV15 with TRBJ2-7, with 12 positions matching TRBD1. Germline V gene data show CDR1 as LNHNV and CDR2 as YYDKDF (reference sequence). This CDR3 has 14 residues. After removal of 5 bases from V and 7 bases from J, the junction contained 6 bases not matched to a gene. The chain's CDR3 is CATSPGQGAKEQYF. CDR3 DNA: TGTGCCACCAGCCCGGGACAGGGGGCGAAAGAGCAGTACTTC.

The gene calls are TRBV15 and TRBJ2-1, with 13 bases lining up with TRBD2. The J segment lost 1 base and the V segment lost 0 bases, leaving 6 bases of the junction unmatched. The germline V gene encodes CDR1 LNHNV and CDR2 YYDKDF (reference sequence). This CDR3 has 19 amino acids. CDR3 nucleotide sequence: TGTGCCACCAGCAGAGATTTAACTAGCGGGGGGGTTTCCTACAATGAGCAGTTCTTC. Translating gives CATSRDLTSGGVSYNEQFF.

This clone has more than one count but fewer than ten. The V and J genes are TRBV11-2 and TRBJ1-2; D might be TRBD1 (5 bases). V lost 2 bases and J 4 bases, leaving 11 bases between the germline ends. Germline V gene sequence: CDR1 SGHAT, CDR2 FQNNGV. This CDR3 is 14 amino acids long. The CDR3 reads CASSLSTGGYGYTF. For the CDR3, the DNA is TGTGCCAGCAGCTTATCAACGGGGGGCTATGGCTACACCTTC.

The gene calls are TRBV6-1 and TRBJ1-2; D is uncertain. The CDR3 loop spans 13 amino acids. CDR1 is MNHNS, CDR2 SASEGT, per germline. V was trimmed by 2 bases and J by 0 bases, leaving 4 bases between them. The CDR3 is CASSEQSNYGYTF. The CDR3 bases are TGTGCCAGCAGTGAACAGTCTAACTATGGCTACACCTTC.

The V and J genes are TRBV27 and TRBJ1-3; maybe TRBD1 (5 bases). Germline values: CDR1 MNHEY, CDR2 SMNVEV (reference sequence). This CDR3 spans 16 amino acids. V gave up 4 bases and J gave up 0 bases, with 13 bases separating them. The CDR3: CASSSTGPYSGNTIYF. CDR3 nucleotides: TGTGCCAGCAGTTCTACAGGACCGTACTCTGGAAACACCATATATTTT.

The CDR3 here is CASSVVGQGNNEQFF. The CDR3 DNA is TGTGCCAGCAGCGTAGTCGGTCAGGGGAACAATGAGCAGTTCTTC. V usage is TRBV9 and J usage is TRBJ2-1, with a weak D call TRBD1 (6 bases). V lost 0 bases to trimming and J lost 5 bases, with 12 bases between them. The CDR3 sequence is 15 residues long. Germline CDR1 SGDLS, CDR2 YYNGEE.

CDR3 amino acids: CASSQDHTDTQYF. The CDR3 nucleotides read TGTGCCAGCAGCCAAGACCACACAGATACGCAGTATTTT. The V call is TRBV11-2, the J call TRBJ2-3; unclear D gene. In germline, CDR1 is SGHAT, CDR2 FQNNGV. The CDR3 has 13 residues. V was cut by 5 bases and J by 2 bases, with 8 bases left in between.

This clone was observed a handful of times. This sequence joins TRBV7-9 and TRBJ2-3, with D perhaps TRBD2 (6 bases). The ends were cut back, 4 bases at V and 2 bases at J, with 16 bases in the middle. The V gene's germline CDR1 is SEHNR and CDR2 FQNEAQ (reference sequence). This CDR3 has 16 residues. CDR3 DNA sequence: TGTGCCAGCAGCTCTCCTCACGGGGGAACCACAGATACGCAGTATTTT. Translation gives CASSSPHGGTTDTQYF.

This clone was counted a single time. The gene calls are TRBV4-2 and TRBJ2-2; 8 bases agree with TRBD1. Trimming removed 4 bases from V and 1 base from J; junction bases left unmatched: 8. Germline V CDR1 and CDR2: LGHNA, YNFKEQ. The CDR3 contains 17 residues. This chain's CDR3 is CASSPERGTGNTGELFF. In nucleotides, the CDR3 is TGTGCCAGCAGCCCAGAACGCGGGACAGGGAACACCGGGGAGCTGTTTTTT.

This clone was seen a single time. The V gene is TRBV2, the J gene TRBJ1-6; D is unclear. The germline gives CDR1 SNHLY, CDR2 FYNNEI. V lost 4 bases, J lost 7 bases, and 8 bases lay in between. The CDR3 runs to 13 residues. The CDR3 coding sequence is TGTGCCAGCAGTGGAGAGTGGAATTCACCCCTCCACTTT. Protein: CASSGEWNSPLHF.

The genes are TRBV28 and TRBJ1-4; D unresolved. The CDR3 is 13 amino acids. Between the trimmed V and J ends, which lost 6 bases and 6 bases, there was a span of 11 bases. Per germline, CDR1 MDHEN and CDR2 SYDVKM. The CDR3: CASRSDVYEKLFF. DNA for the CDR3: TGTGCCAGCAGATCGGACGTATATGAAAAACTGTTTTTT.